The 32 T cell receptor beta chains given below trace back to one sample, sequenced in a study of T-cell reconstitution after alpha-beta-depleted transplantation in children. Molecular barcoding with unique molecular identifiers was used for the TCRbeta library. A single record per CDR3 protein comes from TCRdb applying MiXCR to the PCR reads. The sample holds over 550,000 distinct CDR3 sequences, 10% seen once. Sample: PBMCs from the stem cell graft donor, taken from the stem cell graft. The receptors shown here come from a human donor who donated a stem cell graft to a child with acute myeloid leukemia.

The gene calls are TRBV5-1 and TRBJ1-5; 9 bases are a match to TRBD1. In germline, CDR1 is SGHRS, CDR2 YFSETQ. V lost 4 bases and J lost 3; bases outside the gene matches: 5. This CDR3 region has 15 residues. The CDR3 DNA sequence: TGCGCCAGCAGCGAGGGGACAGGGCTCAATCAGCCCCAGCATTTT. It translates to CASSEGTGLNQPQHF.

This clonotype was observed a few times. V is TRBV6-5 and J is TRBJ2-5, with a weak D call TRBD2 (7 bases). The CDR3 totals 17 residues. Germline CDR1 is MNHEY and CDR2 is SVGAGI. Trimming pared 0 bases from V and 5 bases from J, leaving 19 bases between. The CDR3 region has the DNA TGTGCCAGCAGTTACTCGATCTGGGGGGGCGCCGGGGAGACCCAGTACTTC. Translated: CASSYSIWGGAGETQYF.

This clonotype was counted many times. The V call is TRBV20-1, the J call TRBJ2-1; no reliable D call. Germline-derived CDR1 and CDR2 are DFQATT and SNEGSKA (reference sequence). The CDR3 is made up of 11 amino acids. Trimming removed 2 bases from V and 10 bases from J, with 9 bases in between. The CDR3 DNA sequence: TGCAGTGCTAGAAACCTCCCGGAGCAGTTCTTC. This codes for CSARNLPEQFF.

This clonotype was detected only a few times. The chain is built from TRBV9 and TRBJ2-1, with 9 bases that match TRBD2. CDR1 is SGDLS and CDR2 is YYNGEE in the germline V gene. V was pared by 7 bases and J by 7 bases, with 9 bases of the junction left unmatched. This CDR3 comprises 14 residues. The CDR3 here is CASGIAGVGNEQFF. For the CDR3, the DNA is TGTGCCAGCGGAATAGCGGGGGTCGGGAATGAGCAGTTCTTC.

This clonotype was counted ten times or more. The V gene is TRBV20-1, the J gene TRBJ2-3, with D maybe TRBD1 (6 bases). Looked up from germline, CDR1 is DFQATT and CDR2 is SNEGSKA (reference sequence). V was pared by 7 bases and J by 0 bases, with 11 bases between. This CDR3 contains 13 residues. This CDR3 is CSEQGLSTDTQYF. The CDR3 DNA reads TGCAGTGAACAGGGATTGAGCACAGATACGCAGTATTTT.

This chain joins TRBV6-6 and TRBJ2-3; D is ambiguous. The CDR3 contains 13 residues. V was clipped by 2 bases and J by 2 bases, with 5 bases between them. From germline, CDR1 is MNHNY and CDR2 SVGAGI (reference sequence). The CDR3 DNA reads as TGTGCCAGCAGTTACCCCTACACAGATACGCAGTATTTT. This codes for CASSYPYTDTQYF.

The V call is TRBV20-1, the J call TRBJ2-7, with TRBD2 matching 8 bases. V was clipped by 0 bases and J by 2 bases; unmatched bases: 9. The CDR3 covers 16 residues. Looked up from germline, CDR1 is DFQATT and CDR2 is SNEGSKA (reference sequence). CDR3 bases: TGCAGTGCTAGAGATATGGTAGCGGGACGCCCCTACGAGCAGTACTTC. Translating it yields CSARDMVAGRPYEQYF.

This clonotype appeared many times. The chain recombines TRBV28 with TRBJ2-1, with TRBD2 identical over 12 bases. CDR3 length equals 20 residues. With V trimmed by 5 bases and J by 7 bases, 21 bases remained unmatched. Germline-derived CDR1 and CDR2 are MDHEN and SYDVKM. CDR3 sequence reads: CASSLEGTSGWASRLNEQFF. CDR3 nucleotides: TGTGCCAGCAGTCTAGAGGGGACTAGCGGGTGGGCTTCCCGGCTAAATGAGCAGTTCTTC.

This clonotype was counted a few times. V gene TRBV5-1 combines with J gene TRBJ2-1; 11 bases line up with TRBD2. Germline trimming cut 3 bases from V and 5 bases from J; bases unmatched to any gene: 4. Germline loops: CDR1 SGHRS, CDR2 YFSETQ. The CDR3 length is 15 residues. CDR3 in DNA: TGCGCCAGCAGCTCAGCTAGCGGGAGGCACAATGAGCAGTTCTTC. Protein: CASSSASGRHNEQFF.

This clonotype was recorded a few times. The chain joins TRBV12-3 or TRBV12-4 to TRBJ2-1; tentatively, D is TRBD2 (6 bases). The V gene lost 5 bases and the J gene lost 5 bases, with 22 bases spanning the gap. CDR3 length equals 17 residues. The CDR3 sequence: CASSPTPDGRSDNEQFF. CDR3 in DNA: TGTGCCAGCAGTCCAACACCTGACGGGAGATCGGACAATGAGCAGTTCTTC.

This clonotype was seen a few times. This chain joins TRBV7-2 and TRBJ2-7; tentative D call: TRBD2 (5 bases). Per the germline V gene, CDR1 is SGHTA and CDR2 is FQGNSA. This CDR3 comprises 16 residues. Trimming left V 1 base short and J 4 bases short, with 17 bases between. The CDR3 sequence is CASSLGLATGGYEQYF. In nucleotides, the CDR3 is TGTGCCAGCAGCTTAGGCCTAGCCACTGGAGGATACGAGCAGTACTTC. Together with reference TRBV7-2 and TRBJ2-7, the CDR3 gives the full variable domain: GAGVSQSPSNKVTEKGKDVELRCDPISGHTALYWYRQSLGQGLEFLIYFQGNSAPDKSGLPSDRFSAERTGGSVSTLTIQRTQQEDSAVYLCASSLGLATGGYEQYFGPGTRLTVT.

This clonotype came up many times. The chain recombines TRBV29-1 with TRBJ1-1; maybe TRBD1 (5 bases). Between the trimmed V and J ends, which lost 4 bases and 6 bases, there was a span of 12 bases. Germline V gene lookup returns CDR1 SQVTM and CDR2 ANQGSEA. The CDR3 consists of 12 residues. This chain's CDR3 is CSVAPGLAEAFF. The CDR3 coding sequence is TGCAGCGTTGCACCGGGACTAGCTGAAGCTTTCTTT.

The rearrangement joins TRBV19 to TRBJ2-7, with a weak D call TRBD1 (6 bases). Germline-derived CDR1 and CDR2 are LNHDA and SQIVND (reference sequence). The CDR3 consists of 12 residues. The V end was cut by 8 bases, the J end by 4 bases, with 12 bases between. CDR3 nucleotide sequence: TGTGCCAGTCAGGACAGAAAGTACGAGCAGTACTTC. Translated: CASQDRKYEQYF.

The chain uses TRBV6-5 and TRBJ2-7, with D tentatively TRBD2 (6 bases). Per the germline V gene, CDR1 is MNHEY and CDR2 is SVGAGI. This CDR3 contains 15 residues. Trimming pared 2 bases from V and 9 bases from J, leaving 20 bases between. The chain's CDR3 is CASSYGGISTSRQYF. The CDR3, as DNA: TGTGCCAGCAGTTACGGAGGGATTTCTACTTCGCGGCAGTACTTC.

This clonotype was observed a few times. This chain links TRBV20-1 with TRBJ2-1; D ambiguous. The CDR3 is 13 residues long. V was trimmed by 5 bases and J by 1 base, leaving 9 bases between them. Germline V gene lookup returns CDR1 DFQATT and CDR2 SNEGSKA (reference sequence). Here the CDR3 DNA reads TGCAGTGCTTGTAAGAATTCCTACAATGAGCAGTTCTTC. It is translated as CSACKNSYNEQFF.

The gene calls are TRBV20-1 and TRBJ2-7; 9 bases line up with TRBD2. The CDR3 length is 15 residues. J lost 4 bases, V lost 6 bases, and 13 bases had no gene match. CDR1 and CDR2 (germline): DFQATT, SNEGSKA (reference sequence). CDR3 sequence: CSAGGGSGRLYEQYF. CDR3 bases: TGCAGTGCCGGGGGGGGAAGCGGGAGGCTATACGAGCAGTACTTC.

This clonotype was counted between two and nine times. The chain couples TRBV27 to TRBJ1-2; D not resolved. Germline CDR1 reads MNHEY; CDR2 reads SMNVEV (reference sequence). Trimming took off 3 bases at V and 2 bases at J, with 13 bases between the two ends. The CDR3 has 15 amino acids. This CDR3 reads CASSLRWRSNYGYTF. The CDR3 DNA reads as TGTGCCAGCAGTTTGAGATGGAGGAGCAACTATGGCTACACCTTC.

This clonotype was seen more than once but under ten times. V usage is TRBV6-1 and J usage is TRBJ2-3; 9 bases line up with TRBD2. V shed 8 bases, J shed 0 bases, and the junction held 6 bases outside the gene matches. The CDR3 totals 15 residues. Germline V gene sequence: CDR1 MNHNS, CDR2 SASEGT. For the CDR3, the DNA is TGTGCCAGCGTCCCTAGCGGGGCTAGCACAGATACGCAGTATTTT. Residues: CASVPSGASTDTQYF.

The chain joins TRBV6-2 or TRBV6-3 to TRBJ1-3; possible D gene TRBD1, 6 bases. The CDR3 contains 15 residues. V lost 4 bases to trimming and J lost 8 bases, with 18 bases between them. The germline CDR1 and CDR2 sequences are MNHEY and SVGEGT. The CDR3 DNA reads as TGTGCCAGCAGTTCCCCCGGACAGCTGGGCTACACCATATATTTT. It translates to CASSSPGQLGYTIYF.

The chain combines TRBV7-6 with TRBJ2-7; D possibly corresponds to TRBD2 (7 bases). The germline V and J ends were trimmed by 4 bases and 4 bases, with 11 bases remaining between them. Germline CDR1 is SGHVS and CDR2 is FNYEAQ. This CDR3 is built from 13 residues. This CDR3 is CASSSGGQYEQYF. The CDR3 region has the DNA TGTGCCAGCAGCTCCGGGGGGCAATACGAGCAGTACTTC.

Ten or more counts support this clonotype. J is TRBJ1-6 and V is TRBV28; D not certain. The CDR3 is 16 amino acids. Trimming removed 4 bases from V and 11 bases from J, with 21 bases in between. CDR1 and CDR2 (germline): MDHEN, SYDVKM. In DNA, the CDR3 is TGTGCCAGCAGTTCCCCGGAAGGCTCGTCCTCTACACCCCTCCACTTT. This gives the protein CASSSPEGSSSTPLHF.

This clonotype occurred a few times. The V gene is TRBV7-2, the J gene TRBJ1-6, with a weak D call TRBD1 (5 bases). V was pared by 0 bases and J by 7 bases, with 10 bases between. CDR1 is SGHTA, CDR2 FQGNSA, per germline. The CDR3 covers 15 residues. CDR3: CASSLAQAINSPLHF. The CDR3, as DNA: TGTGCCAGCAGCTTAGCACAGGCCATAAATTCACCCCTCCACTTT.

This clonotype was observed a handful of times. In DNA, the CDR3 is TGTGCCAGCATGGAACAGAAAGATACGCAGTATTTT. The encoded protein is CASMEQKDTQYF. The genes are TRBV2 and TRBJ2-3, with D uncertain. V dropped 7 bases and J dropped 5 bases, with 10 bases sitting between them. CDR1 and CDR2 (germline): SNHLY, FYNNEI. This CDR3 contains 12 residues.

The CDR3 reads CSAKGSGRYEQYF. CDR3 nucleotide sequence: TGCAGCGCCAAGGGTAGCGGGAGGTACGAGCAGTACTTC. The V gene is TRBV29-1, the J gene TRBJ2-7, with 10 positions matching TRBD2. Trimming removed 7 bases from V and 4 bases from J; junction bases left unmatched: 7. Germline V CDR1 and CDR2: SQVTM, ANQGSEA. This CDR3 contains 13 residues.

This clonotype was recorded many times. The chain links TRBV29-1 to TRBJ2-7; 10 bases are a match to TRBD2. The J segment lost 5 bases and the V segment lost 5 bases, leaving 12 bases of the junction unmatched. The CDR3 sequence is 15 residues long. From germline, CDR1 is SQVTM and CDR2 ANQGSEA. For the CDR3, the DNA is TGCAGCGTTTGGAGCGGGCTAGCGGGAGCCGACGAGCAGTACTTC. It is translated as CSVWSGLAGADEQYF.

This sequence joins TRBV20-1 and TRBJ1-2; TRBD1 might be the D (6 bases). V was trimmed by 6 bases and J by 6 bases, leaving 17 bases between them. The CDR3 is 13 amino acids. Germline CDR1 is DFQATT and CDR2 is SNEGSKA (reference sequence). The DNA for the CDR3 is TGCAGTGCCAACAAAGGACAGAATCATGGCTACACCTTC. Its protein product is CSANKGQNHGYTF.

This clonotype was seen more than once but under ten times. This chain joins TRBV7-2 and TRBJ2-2; 9 nucleotides align to TRBD1. The CDR3 spans 12 residues. Germline CDR1 reads SGHTA; CDR2 reads FQGNSA. Trimming removed 6 bases from V and 16 bases from J; junction bases left unmatched: 9. Here the CDR3 reads CASSFPGTGRFF. The CDR3 region has the DNA TGTGCCAGCAGTTTCCCCGGGACAGGGAGGTTTTTT.

This clonotype was picked up many times. This sequence joins TRBV29-1 and TRBJ2-7, with a weak D call TRBD1 (5 bases). Trimming removed 4 bases from V and 4 bases from J, with 11 bases in between. Per germline, CDR1 SQVTM and CDR2 ANQGSEA. This CDR3 is built from 12 residues. This CDR3 reads CSVAAGQYEQYF. DNA of the CDR3: TGCAGCGTTGCGGCAGGGCAGTACGAGCAGTACTTC.

CDR3 region: CASSKPGTGSYEQYF. CDR3 nucleotides: TGTGCCAGCAGTAAACCCGGGACAGGGTCCTACGAGCAGTACTTC. The chain is built from TRBV28 and TRBJ2-7, with 9 bases lining up with TRBD1. The germline V gene encodes CDR1 MDHEN and CDR2 SYDVKM. V was pared by 5 bases and J by 1 base, with 6 bases of the junction left unmatched. The CDR3 is 15 residues long.

This clonotype appeared a few times. The chain is built from TRBV11-2 and TRBJ2-2; 14 bases are shared with TRBD2. V was pared by 5 bases and J by 3 bases, with 2 bases of the junction left unmatched. This CDR3 is built from 16 residues. From germline, CDR1 is SGHAT and CDR2 FQNNGV. CDR3 sequence (DNA): TGTGCCAGCAGCCCGGGACTAGCGGGAGACACCGGGGAGCTGTTTTTT. This gives the protein CASSPGLAGDTGELFF.

The chain uses TRBV20-1 and TRBJ2-7; TRBD2 matches 7 bases. Germline lookup yields CDR1 DFQATT and CDR2 SNEGSKA (reference sequence). This CDR3 region has 12 residues. Trimming at V came to 5 bases and at J to 1 base, leaving 2 bases not matched to a gene. CDR3 DNA: TGCAGTGCTTTTAGCGGGTCCTACGAGCAGTACTTC. Translating gives CSAFSGSYEQYF.

This clonotype was counted a few times. The V gene is TRBV28, the J gene TRBJ1-2; D not certain. This CDR3 spans 15 amino acids. In germline, CDR1 is MDHEN, CDR2 SYDVKM. The V gene lost 5 bases and the J gene lost 2 bases, with 15 bases spanning the gap. CDR3 nucleotides: TGTGCCAGCAGTCCCATCCAGGAAAAAAACTATGGCTACACCTTC. Translation gives CASSPIQEKNYGYTF.